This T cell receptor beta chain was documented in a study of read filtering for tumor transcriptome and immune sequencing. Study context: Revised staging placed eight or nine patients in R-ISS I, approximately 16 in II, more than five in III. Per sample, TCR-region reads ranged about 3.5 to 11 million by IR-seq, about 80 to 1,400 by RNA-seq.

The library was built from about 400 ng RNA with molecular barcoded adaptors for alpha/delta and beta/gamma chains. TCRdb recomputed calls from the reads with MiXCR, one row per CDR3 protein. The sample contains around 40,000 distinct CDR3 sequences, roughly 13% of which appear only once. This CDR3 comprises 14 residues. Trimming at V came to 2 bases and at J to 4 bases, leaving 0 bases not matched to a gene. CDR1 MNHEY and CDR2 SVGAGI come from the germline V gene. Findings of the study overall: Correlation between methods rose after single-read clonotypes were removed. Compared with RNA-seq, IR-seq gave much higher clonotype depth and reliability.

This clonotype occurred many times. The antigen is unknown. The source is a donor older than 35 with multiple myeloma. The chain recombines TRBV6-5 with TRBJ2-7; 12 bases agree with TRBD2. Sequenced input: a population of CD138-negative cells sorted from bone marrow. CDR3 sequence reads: CASSYLAGGYEQYF. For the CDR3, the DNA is TGTGCCAGCAGTTACCTAGCGGGAGGGTACGAGCAGTACTTC.